The rows below give T cell receptor beta chains drawn from one sample of a study of cytomegalovirus exposure and HLA in healthy donors. The data were produced by immunoSEQ multiplex PCR, yet TCRdb's version contains in-frame clones alone and is incomplete. Its table records approximately 140,000 clones. The specimen was PBMCs. The receptors stem from a man in his forties in good health and CMV-seronegative. Each CDR3 is given with its conserved first and last residue. The D gene is left open where the match is weak.

j_gene: TRBJ2-3
v_gene: TRBV25-1
len: 15
d_gene: TRBD1
CDR3nt: TGTGCCAGCAGCCACCCGGGACAGGGCACAGATACGCAGTATTTT
CDR3aa: CASSHPGQGTDTQYF

j_gene: TRBJ2-7
v_gene: TRBV5-4
len: 13
d_gene: -
CDR3nt: TGTGCCAGCAGCACAGACAGAGCCTACGAGCAGTACTTC
CDR3aa: CASSTDRAYEQYF

j_gene: TRBJ2-2
v_gene: TRBV7-2
len: 15
d_gene: -
CDR3nt: TGTGCCAGCAACCAACGGGGGGCGGGCACCGGGGAGCTGTTTTTT
CDR3aa: CASNQRGAGTGELFF

j_gene: TRBJ2-1
v_gene: TRBV5-4
len: 15
d_gene: TRBD2
CDR3nt: TGTGCCAGCAGCTTGGGTAGCGGGGGGGCCAATGAGCAGTTCTTC
CDR3aa: CASSLGSGGANEQFF

j_gene: TRBJ1-2
v_gene: TRBV19
len: 17
d_gene: -
CDR3nt: TGTGCCAGTAGTAGTCCCCGAGGATTCGCCTTTAACTATGGCTACACCTTC
CDR3aa: CASSSPRGFAFNYGYTF

j_gene: TRBJ1-5
v_gene: TRBV11-2
len: 13
d_gene: -
CDR3nt: TGTGCCAGCAGCGCAGACAGGAATCAGCCCCAGCATTTT
CDR3aa: CASSADRNQPQHF

j_gene: TRBJ2-1
v_gene: TRBV9
len: 15
d_gene: TRBD1
CDR3nt: TGTGCCAGCAGCGCCTCGGGACAGGAGTACAATGAGCAGTTCTTC
CDR3aa: CASSASGQEYNEQFF

j_gene: TRBJ1-6
v_gene: TRBV4-1
len: 17
d_gene: TRBD1
CDR3nt: TGCGCCAGCAGCCAAGTTATCCGACAGGGGGGCAGTTCACCCCTCCACTTT
CDR3aa: CASSQVIRQGGSSPLHF

j_gene: TRBJ2-5
v_gene: TRBV5-1
len: 17
d_gene: TRBD2
CDR3nt: TGCGCCAGCAGCCCACCGACTAGCGGGGGGCTCGAAGAGACCCAGTACTTC
CDR3aa: CASSPPTSGGLEETQYF

j_gene: TRBJ1-2
v_gene: TRBV18
len: 15
d_gene: -
CDR3nt: TGTGCCAGCTCACTCCAAATTTGGGGGGAGGATGGCTACACCTTC
CDR3aa: CASSLQIWGEDGYTF